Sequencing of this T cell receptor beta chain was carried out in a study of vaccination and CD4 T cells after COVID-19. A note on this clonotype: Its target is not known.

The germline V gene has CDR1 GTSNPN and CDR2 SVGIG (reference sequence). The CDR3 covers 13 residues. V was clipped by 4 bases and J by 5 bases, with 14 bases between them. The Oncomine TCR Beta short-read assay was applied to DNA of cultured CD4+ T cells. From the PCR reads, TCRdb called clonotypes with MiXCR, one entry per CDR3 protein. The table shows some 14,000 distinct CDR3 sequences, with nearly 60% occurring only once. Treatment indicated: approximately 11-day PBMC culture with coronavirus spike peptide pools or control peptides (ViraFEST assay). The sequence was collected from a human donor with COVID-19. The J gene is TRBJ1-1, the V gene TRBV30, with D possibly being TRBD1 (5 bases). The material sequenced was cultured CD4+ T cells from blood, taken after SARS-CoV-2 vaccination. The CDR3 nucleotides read TGTGCCTGGACGGTCCGTTGGGGGACTGAAGCTTTCTTT. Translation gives CAWTVRWGTEAFF.